Each of the 14 T cell receptor beta chains below was sequenced from the same sample in a study of CD8 T cells in ankylosing spondylitis. TCRdb fed the 5' RACE reads into MiXCR, producing one record per CDR3 protein. The top ten hold 6% to 8% of the sample, which has 110,000 to 150,000 distinct CDR3 sequences, roughly 8% seen once. The sequenced material came from synovial fluid, either unsorted or a sorted T cell fraction (not recorded which). These receptors were collected from a male donor with ankylosing spondylitis.

CDR3 nucleotide sequence: TGCAGTGCGCCGAGCGGAACACGGACCCAGTACTTC. Amino acids: CSAPSGTRTQYF. The J gene is TRBJ2-5, the V gene TRBV20-1, with D possibly matching TRBD2 (5 bases). This CDR3 contains 12 residues. The germline V and J ends were trimmed by 6 bases and 7 bases, with 15 bases remaining between them. CDR1 is DFQATT, CDR2 SNEGSKA, per germline (reference sequence).

The chain uses TRBV6-2 or TRBV6-3 and TRBJ1-4; possibly TRBD1 for D (6 bases). The length of the CDR3 is 19 residues. Germline values: CDR1 MNHEY, CDR2 SVGEGT. Deletions cut 6 bases from V and 3 bases from J, with 26 bases between. CDR3 coding DNA: TGTGCCAGCAGCCCACTAAGACGGGGTGAGGACAGATCTAATGAAAAACTGTTTTTT. Translation gives CASSPLRRGEDRSNEKLFF.

This clonotype came up a few times. DNA for the CDR3: TGCAGTGCTAGCGACAGGGGGAGTGAAAAACTGTTTTTT. Encoded protein: CSASDRGSEKLFF. The chain carries TRBV20-1 and TRBJ1-4; TRBD1 matches 9 bases. The CDR3 runs to 13 residues. J gave up 7 bases and V 3 bases, and 3 bases lay outside the gene matches. The germline CDR1 and CDR2 sequences are DFQATT and SNEGSKA (reference sequence).

Ten or more counts support this clonotype. This chain connects TRBV4-2 to TRBJ1-4, with a weak D call TRBD1 (6 bases). Per germline, CDR1 LGHNA and CDR2 YNFKEQ. The CDR3 covers 16 residues. V lost 1 base to trimming and J lost 0 bases, with 9 bases between them. The CDR3 sequence is CASSQADSSTNEKLFF. DNA for the CDR3: TGTGCCAGCAGCCAAGCGGACAGCTCAACTAATGAAAAACTGTTTTTT.

This chain joins TRBV4-2 and TRBJ2-6, with TRBD1 matching over 9 bases. The germline V gene encodes CDR1 LGHNA and CDR2 YNFKEQ. Trimming at V came to 3 bases and at J to 3 bases, leaving 6 bases not matched to a gene. This CDR3 has 17 residues. Here the CDR3 DNA reads TGTGCCAGCAGCCACCGGGACAGGGCTTTTGGGGCCAACGTCCTGACTTTC. This codes for CASSHRDRAFGANVLTF.

There are a few counts of this clonotype. The chain links TRBV4-2 to TRBJ2-7; 8 positions match TRBD2. CDR3 size: 16 residues. Germline values: CDR1 LGHNA, CDR2 YNFKEQ. V lost 1 base to trimming and J lost 3 bases; unmatched junction nucleotides: 8. CDR3 protein: CASSQGGGSGDYEQYF. In DNA form, the CDR3 reads TGTGCCAGCAGCCAAGGAGGAGGTAGCGGGGACTACGAGCAGTACTTC.

This clonotype showed up just a few times. V usage is TRBV20-1 and J usage is TRBJ2-5; 8 nucleotides match TRBD2. The germline V gene has CDR1 DFQATT and CDR2 SNEGSKA (reference sequence). The CDR3 is made up of 15 amino acids. Trimming took 2 bases from V and 0 from J; bases not matched to a gene: 5. The CDR3 here is CSARRRGVYQETQYF. In nucleotides, the CDR3 is TGCAGTGCTAGAAGGCGGGGGGTCTACCAAGAGACCCAGTACTTC.

At least ten counts were recorded for this clonotype. This chain joins TRBV29-1 and TRBJ1-4; D may be TRBD1 (5 bases). The germline V and J ends were trimmed by 6 bases and 5 bases, with 10 bases remaining between them. This CDR3 contains 12 residues. The germline gives CDR1 SQVTM, CDR2 ANQGSEA. CDR3 DNA: TGCAGCGTGTCGGAGGGGAATGAAAAACTGTTTTTT. This translates into CSVSEGNEKLFF.

This clonotype was counted ten times or more. The DNA for the CDR3 is TGCAGCTTAAGGGGCGGACTAGCGGGGGATGATGAGCAGTTCTTC. It is translated as CSLRGGLAGDDEQFF. The chain carries TRBV29-1 and TRBJ2-1, with 13 nucleotides matching TRBD2. V was clipped by 8 bases and J by 8 bases; unmatched bases: 12. Per germline, CDR1 SQVTM and CDR2 ANQGSEA. There are 15 residues in the CDR3.

The table lists this clonotype with many counts. This chain uses TRBV5-5 with TRBJ2-1; perhaps TRBD1 as D (6 bases). Deletions cut 0 bases from V and 7 bases from J, with 14 bases between. The length of the CDR3 is 15 residues. Germline lookup yields CDR1 SGHKS and CDR2 YYEKEE (reference sequence). CDR3 residues: CASSLGVNRVNEQFF. The CDR3, as DNA: TGTGCCAGCAGCTTGGGGGTTAACAGGGTGAATGAGCAGTTCTTC.

This clonotype was seen more than once but under ten times. The V call is TRBV28, the J call TRBJ2-1; a possible D gene is TRBD1 (5 bases). Trimming took 5 bases from V and 7 from J, leaving 18 bases between them. CDR3 length equals 15 residues. The germline gives CDR1 MDHEN, CDR2 SYDVKM. CDR3 loop: CASSEPGPRVNEQFF. CDR3 sequence (DNA): TGTGCCAGCAGTGAACCGGGCCCCAGGGTAAATGAGCAGTTCTTC.

This clonotype came up a few times. The CDR3 reads CASSYSRGFYEQYF. As DNA, the CDR3 is TGTGCCAGCAGTTACTCTCGGGGTTTTTACGAGCAGTACTTC. The chain employs TRBV6-2 or TRBV6-3 and TRBJ2-7; TRBD2 is a possible D gene (5 bases). The germline gives CDR1 MNHEY, CDR2 SVGEGT. Trimming left V 0 bases short and J 4 bases short, with 10 bases between. The CDR3 sequence is 14 residues long.

The chain carries TRBV7-9 and TRBJ2-2, with 8 positions matching TRBD1. After removal of 1 base from V and 4 bases from J, the junction contained 8 bases not matched to a gene. Germline-derived CDR1 and CDR2 are SEHNR and FQNEAQ (reference sequence). The CDR3 is 17 amino acids. This CDR3 reads CASSLGQGARGTGELFF. CDR3 nucleotides: TGTGCCAGCAGCTTAGGTCAGGGGGCGCGTGGCACCGGGGAGCTGTTTTTT. Full variable domain (missing parts from reference TRBV7-9 and TRBJ2-2): DTGVSQNPRHKITKRGQNVTFRCDPISEHNRLYWYRQTLGQGPEFLTYFQNEAQLEKSRLLSDRFSAERPKGSFSTLEIQRTEQGDSAMYLCASSLGQGARGTGELFFGEGSRLTVL.

As for this clonotype: The CDR3 does not close with the conserved phenylalanine or tryptophan, likely indicating a read error. The chain carries TRBV18 and TRBJ1-1, with a weak D call TRBD1 (5 bases). V shed 3 bases and J shed 3 bases, with 11 bases lying between them. Looked up from germline, CDR1 is KGHSH and CDR2 is LQKENI. This CDR3 has 14 residues. CDR3 nucleotides: TGTGCCAGCTCACCCCGACAGCTATACACTGAAGCTTTCCTT. Amino acids: CASSPRQLYTEAFL.